This paragraph covers one T cell receptor beta chain sequence. The antigen is not known. Vbeta (60) and Jbeta (13) primers were used in the PCR. TCRdb's table, derived via immunoSEQ multiplex PCR, lists solely in-frame clones and lacks some. The table lists around 180,000 clones, 65% to 75% of them singletons. Germline values: CDR1 SGHRS, CDR2 YFSETQ. The CDR3 has 14 residues. Trimming removed 4 bases from V and 11 bases from J; junction bases left unmatched: 12. This sample was taken from a study of cytomegalovirus exposure and HLA in healthy donors. Regarding the study as a whole: In a later analysis, approximately 15,000 TCR beta sequences were associated with HLA alleles at 0.05 false discovery rate. Reported performance of the classifier showed diagnosis of cytomegalovirus status with high specificity and sensitivity. In a later analysis, the majority of CMV-associated beta chains seemingly showed HLA restriction.

V and J are TRBV5-1 and TRBJ2-5; 9 positions agree with TRBD1. Material for sequencing was PBMCs. This TCR came from a girl aged 5-17 years in good health and CMV-seronegative. The CDR3 nucleotides are TGCGCCAGCAGCGATAGGACAGGGGCGTGGGAGCAGTACTTC. Protein sequence: CASSDRTGAWEQYF.